These T cell receptor beta chains were read from a single sample in a study of CD8+CD57+ T cells in acquired aplastic anemia. Via MiXCR, TCRdb re-called the reads, giving one row per CDR3 protein. This table holds roughly 160,000 distinct CDR3 sequences, 45% to 55% found once. Sequencing was carried out using sorted CD4+, CD8+, or CD8+CD57+ T cells (not recorded which) from PBMCs. Receptor source: a human donor with aplastic anemia. Each CDR3 is given with its conserved first and last residue. The D gene is left open where the match is weak. The size of a clone is reported for some rows only, either as once, few or many, or as a class for expanded clones.

d_gene: .
abundance: .
j_gene: TRBJ2-7
v_gene: TRBV2
CDR3nt: TGTGCCAGCTGGACCGGGACTGCCATCGACGAGCAGTACTTC
CDR3aa: CASWTGTAIDEQYF

d_gene: TRBD2
abundance: .
j_gene: TRBJ2-3
v_gene: TRBV10-3
CDR3nt: TGTGCCATCAGTGAGGCTAGCGGGGGGAGCACAGATACGCAGTATTTT
CDR3aa: CAISEASGGSTDTQYF

d_gene: TRBD1
abundance: few
j_gene: TRBJ2-3
v_gene: TRBV11-2
CDR3nt: TGTGCCAGCAGCTGGCCGCAGCAGGGACAGGGGGCGTCAAATACGCAGTATTTT
CDR3aa: CASSWPQQGQGASNTQYF

d_gene: .
abundance: few
j_gene: TRBJ2-5
v_gene: TRBV7-3
CDR3nt: TGTGCCAGCAGCACATCGGGTGGAGGGCGAGAGACCCAGTACTTC
CDR3aa: CASSTSGGGRETQYF

d_gene: .
abundance: .
j_gene: TRBJ2-7
v_gene: TRBV27
CDR3nt: TGTGCCAGCAGTTTAAAGGGGGGGTCCTCCTACGAGCAGTACTTC
CDR3aa: CASSLKGGSSYEQYF

d_gene: TRBD1
abundance: many
j_gene: TRBJ1-1
v_gene: TRBV11-2
CDR3nt: TGTGCCAGCAGCAAGGGACAGGGGGACACTGAAGCTTTCTTT
CDR3aa: CASSKGQGDTEAFF

d_gene: .
abundance: many
j_gene: TRBJ2-5
v_gene: TRBV30
CDR3nt: TGTGCCTGGAGTGCCCAGGGTCGACCCAAAGAGACCCAGTACTTC
CDR3aa: CAWSAQGRPKETQYF

d_gene: .
abundance: many
j_gene: TRBJ1-1
v_gene: TRBV25-1
CDR3nt: TGTGCCAGTACCCGTGGGGAAGCGCACACTGAAGCTTTCTTT
CDR3aa: CASTRGEAHTEAFF

d_gene: TRBD2
abundance: .
j_gene: TRBJ2-3
v_gene: TRBV3-1
CDR3nt: TGTGCCAGCAGCCAACGGCTAGCGGGAGTAGTAAGCACAGATACGCAGTATTTT
CDR3aa: CASSQRLAGVVSTDTQYF

d_gene: .
abundance: few
j_gene: TRBJ2-7
v_gene: TRBV7-8
CDR3nt: TGTGCCAGCAGCTTCGGTTCCTACGAGCAGTACTTC
CDR3aa: CASSFGSYEQYF

d_gene: .
abundance: many
j_gene: TRBJ2-1
v_gene: TRBV7-8
CDR3nt: TGTGCCAGCAGCTTTTTGACAGGTGCGGATGAGCAGTTCTTC
CDR3aa: CASSFLTGADEQFF

d_gene: .
abundance: .
j_gene: TRBJ1-2
v_gene: TRBV6-2/TRBV6-3
CDR3nt: TGTGCCAGCAAGGGCAGGGCCTATGGCTACACCTTC
CDR3aa: CASKGRAYGYTF

d_gene: .
abundance: many
j_gene: TRBJ1-6
v_gene: TRBV7-9
CDR3nt: TGTGCCAGCAGCTCCGGGACATATAATTCACCCCTCCACTTT
CDR3aa: CASSSGTYNSPLHF

d_gene: .
abundance: .
j_gene: TRBJ2-7
v_gene: TRBV2
CDR3nt: TGTGCCAGCAGTGAAGCGACCAGCTGGATGGGCTACGAGCAGTACTTC
CDR3aa: CASSEATSWMGYEQYF

d_gene: .
abundance: .
j_gene: TRBJ2-7
v_gene: TRBV7-9
CDR3nt: TGTGCCAGCAGGAGGCAGAGCGAGCAGTACTTC
CDR3aa: CASRRQSEQYF

d_gene: TRBD2
abundance: .
j_gene: TRBJ2-7
v_gene: TRBV29-1
CDR3nt: TGCAGCGTTGTCCTAGCGGGAACCTACGAGCAGTACTTC
CDR3aa: CSVVLAGTYEQYF

d_gene: TRBD1
abundance: .
j_gene: TRBJ2-1
v_gene: TRBV5-4
CDR3nt: TGTGCCAGCAGCGACCAGGGGGAGACAGATACGCAGTTCTTC
CDR3aa: CASSDQGETDTQFF

d_gene: .
abundance: .
j_gene: TRBJ1-1
v_gene: TRBV29-1
CDR3nt: TGCAGCGGGAAGAACAGTGAAGCTTTCTTT
CDR3aa: CSGKNSEAFF

d_gene: TRBD2
abundance: many
j_gene: TRBJ2-3
v_gene: TRBV6-1
CDR3nt: TGTGCCAGCAGTGTACGTAGCGGGGTTAGCACAGATACGCAGTATTTT
CDR3aa: CASSVRSGVSTDTQYF

d_gene: TRBD1
abundance: .
j_gene: TRBJ1-4
v_gene: TRBV19
CDR3nt: TGTGCCAGTAGTACCAGGGGGCGGAAACTGTTTTTT
CDR3aa: CASSTRGRKLFF

d_gene: .
abundance: .
j_gene: TRBJ1-1
v_gene: TRBV25-1
CDR3nt: TGTGCCAGCAGCTGCAGGGTAGAAACTGAAGCTTTCTTT
CDR3aa: CASSCRVETEAFF

d_gene: .
abundance: .
j_gene: TRBJ2-1
v_gene: TRBV19
CDR3nt: TGTGCCAGTAGTAAGGCGGACTATCCCTACAATGAGCAGTTCTTC
CDR3aa: CASSKADYPYNEQFF

d_gene: .
abundance: .
j_gene: TRBJ2-1
v_gene: TRBV27
CDR3nt: TGTGCCAGCAGTTTGGGCCCCGGACCAGTGCCTGCAAATGAGCAGTTCTTC
CDR3aa: CASSLGPGPVPANEQFF

d_gene: .
abundance: .
j_gene: TRBJ2-5
v_gene: TRBV29-1
CDR3nt: TGCAGCGTTGCTACACGGGCCGGAACCCAAGAGACCCAGTACTTC
CDR3aa: CSVATRAGTQETQYF

d_gene: TRBD2
abundance: .
j_gene: TRBJ2-1
v_gene: TRBV6-2/TRBV6-3
CDR3nt: TGTGCCAGCGGAGCGGGACTAGATGTCGGCAATGAGCAGTTCTTC
CDR3aa: CASGAGLDVGNEQFF

d_gene: TRBD1
abundance: many
j_gene: TRBJ1-5
v_gene: TRBV7-9
CDR3nt: TGTGCCAGCAGCACGGGACAGGGTCGGGTTTATAGCAATCAGCCCCAGCATTTT
CDR3aa: CASSTGQGRVYSNQPQHF

d_gene: TRBD1
abundance: .
j_gene: TRBJ1-2
v_gene: TRBV25-1
CDR3nt: TGTGCCAGCAACCGGGGGACAGGGTCTGGGTATGGCTACACCTTC
CDR3aa: CASNRGTGSGYGYTF

d_gene: .
abundance: few
j_gene: TRBJ1-6
v_gene: TRBV7-4
CDR3nt: TGCGCCAGCAGCCAGGGTCTTTGGCCCCTCCACTTT
CDR3aa: CASSQGLWPLHF

d_gene: TRBD2
abundance: .
j_gene: TRBJ2-7
v_gene: TRBV11-1
CDR3nt: TGTGCCAGCAGCTCCGGGACTAGCGATAGGCCCTACGAGCAGTACTTC
CDR3aa: CASSSGTSDRPYEQYF

d_gene: .
abundance: many
j_gene: TRBJ1-2
v_gene: TRBV11-1
CDR3nt: TGTGCCAGCAAGGCTCGACAGAAGGATGACTATGGCTACACCTTC
CDR3aa: CASKARQKDDYGYTF

d_gene: .
abundance: .
j_gene: TRBJ2-1
v_gene: TRBV18
CDR3nt: TGTGCCAGCTCACCCCGACTAGAAGCCTACAATGAGCAGTTCTTC
CDR3aa: CASSPRLEAYNEQFF

d_gene: .
abundance: many
j_gene: TRBJ2-2
v_gene: TRBV2
CDR3nt: TGTGCCAGCAGTGAAACCGGGGAGCTGTTTTTT
CDR3aa: CASSETGELFF

d_gene: .
abundance: medium-sized
j_gene: TRBJ2-1
v_gene: TRBV10-3
CDR3nt: TGTGCCATCAGTGAGTCGATAAATGAGCAGTTCTTC
CDR3aa: CAISESINEQFF

d_gene: .
abundance: many
j_gene: TRBJ1-6
v_gene: TRBV28
CDR3nt: TGTGCCACCGAAGACAGAGTATTATCACCCCTCCACTTT
CDR3aa: CATEDRVLSPLHF

d_gene: TRBD1
abundance: .
j_gene: TRBJ1-2
v_gene: TRBV7-2
CDR3nt: TGTGCCAGCAGTACCGACAGGGGGCGGGACTATGGCTACACCTTC
CDR3aa: CASSTDRGRDYGYTF

d_gene: .
abundance: .
j_gene: TRBJ1-2
v_gene: TRBV10-3
CDR3nt: TGTGCCATCCTTGAGGGATATGGCTACACCTTC
CDR3aa: CAILEGYGYTF

d_gene: .
abundance: many
j_gene: TRBJ1-2
v_gene: TRBV11-2
CDR3nt: TGTGCCAGCAGCTCTAGACCTTCCGGGGGGCGCATCTATGGCTACACCTTC
CDR3aa: CASSSRPSGGRIYGYTF

d_gene: TRBD2
abundance: many
j_gene: TRBJ2-7
v_gene: TRBV4-1
CDR3nt: TGCGCCGGCAGTCACGGGACTAGCGGGAGACCCTACGAGCAGTACTTC
CDR3aa: CAGSHGTSGRPYEQYF